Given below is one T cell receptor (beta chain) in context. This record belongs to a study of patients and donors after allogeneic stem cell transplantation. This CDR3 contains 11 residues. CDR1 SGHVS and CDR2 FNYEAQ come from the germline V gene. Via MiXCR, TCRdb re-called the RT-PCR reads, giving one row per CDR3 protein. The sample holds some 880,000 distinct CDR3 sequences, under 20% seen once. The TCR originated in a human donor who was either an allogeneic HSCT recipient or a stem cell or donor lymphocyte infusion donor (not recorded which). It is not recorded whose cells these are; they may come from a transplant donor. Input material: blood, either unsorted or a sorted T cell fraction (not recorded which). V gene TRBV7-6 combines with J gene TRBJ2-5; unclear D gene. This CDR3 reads CAESIQETQYF. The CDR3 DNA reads TGTGCAGAGTCGATTCAAGAGACCCAGTACTTC.